The TCR beta chain described here comes from a study of blood T cell repertoires in COVID-19. The CDR3 is made up of 14 amino acids. Trimming removed 7 bases from V and 3 bases from J, with 16 bases in between. Germline assignment: CDR1 MDHEN and CDR2 SYDVKM. Authors' data handling: Reference gene primer amplification gave nucleated cell count estimates. Generated by immunoSEQ multiplex PCR, the TCRdb table keeps only in-frame clones and is missing some. For V, J and clone size, that table is used; D and trimming come from the DNA. Of about 74,000 clones listed, 91% were seen once; the top ten hold less than 6%.

Material for sequencing was peripheral blood. The sequence came from a woman aged 60-75 years with active COVID-19. The chain carries TRBV28 and TRBJ2-7, with D maybe TRBD2 (6 bases). CDR3 nucleotides: TGTGCCAGCAATGAACCGGGACTGGACTACGAGCAGTACTTC. Translated: CASNEPGLDYEQYF.